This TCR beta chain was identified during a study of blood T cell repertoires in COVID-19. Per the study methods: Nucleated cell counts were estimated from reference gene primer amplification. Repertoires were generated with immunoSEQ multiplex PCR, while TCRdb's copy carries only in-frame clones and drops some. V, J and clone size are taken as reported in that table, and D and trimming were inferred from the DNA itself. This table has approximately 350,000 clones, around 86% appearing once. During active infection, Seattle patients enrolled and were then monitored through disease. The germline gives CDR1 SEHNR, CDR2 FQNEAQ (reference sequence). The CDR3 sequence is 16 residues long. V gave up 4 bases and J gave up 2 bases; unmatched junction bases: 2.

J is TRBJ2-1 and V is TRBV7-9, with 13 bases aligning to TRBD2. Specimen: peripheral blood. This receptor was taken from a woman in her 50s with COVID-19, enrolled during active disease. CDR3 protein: CASSSGLAGTYNEQFF. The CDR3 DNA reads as TGTGCCAGCAGCTCGGGACTAGCGGGGACCTACAATGAGCAGTTCTTC.